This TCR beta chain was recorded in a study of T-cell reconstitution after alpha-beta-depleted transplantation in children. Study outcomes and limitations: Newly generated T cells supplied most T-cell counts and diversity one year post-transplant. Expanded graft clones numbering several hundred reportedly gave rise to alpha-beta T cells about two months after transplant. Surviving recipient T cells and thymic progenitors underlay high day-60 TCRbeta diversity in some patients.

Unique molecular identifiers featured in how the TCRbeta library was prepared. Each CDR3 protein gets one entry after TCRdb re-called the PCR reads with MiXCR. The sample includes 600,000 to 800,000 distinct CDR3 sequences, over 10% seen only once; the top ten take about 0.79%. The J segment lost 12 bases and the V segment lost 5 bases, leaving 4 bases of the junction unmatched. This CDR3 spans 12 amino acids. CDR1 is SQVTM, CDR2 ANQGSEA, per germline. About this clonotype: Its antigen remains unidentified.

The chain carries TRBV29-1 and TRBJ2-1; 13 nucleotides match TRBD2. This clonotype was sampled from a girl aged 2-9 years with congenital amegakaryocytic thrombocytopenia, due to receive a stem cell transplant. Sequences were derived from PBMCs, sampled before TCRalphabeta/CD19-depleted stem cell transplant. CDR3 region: CSVTSGRVGQFF. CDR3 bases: TGCAGCGTTACTAGCGGGAGGGTAGGGCAGTTCTTC.